Below, one TCR beta chain is given with its context. In this sample, this clonotype turned up a few times. What this receptor recognizes is not known. No much larger clonotype is one base removed from it; base qualities were not supplied. V lost 1 base and J lost 1 base, and the count of bases not matched to a germline gene is 4. The germline V gene (reference sequence) supplies CDR1 DFQATT and CDR2 SNEGSKA. Its CDR3 holds 15 amino acids, cysteine through phenylalanine. The kept DNA is CDR3 alone, 45 bases in frame from the first base. The data are from a study of regulatory T cells in long-lasting Graves disease (dated by TCRdb to about 2021). Study-wide context: Persistent Graves' disease was defined as persistently positive TSH receptor autoantibodies together with antithyroid drug treatment for over 5 years. This study used TCR sequencing and RNA sequencing of peripheral blood to compare persistent Graves' disease patients against newly diagnosed Graves' disease patients. The study was registered as a clinical trial and conducted in China. A total of around 35 samples underwent TCR sequencing, from 13 patients with persistent Graves' disease and around 20 patients with newly diagnosed Graves' disease. On average, persistent Graves' disease patients in the clinical cohort had been on antithyroid drugs for around 9.5 years. General study outcomes and caveats: Sequencing and analysis were limited to the TCR beta chain. The small sample size was acknowledged by the authors as a limitation that may reduce accuracy. More public clonotypes were shared among persistent patients (about 2,800) than among newly diagnosed patients (more than 900). Lower TCR Shannon entropy and fewer highly expanded clones were observed in persistent Graves' disease patients than in newly diagnosed patients, which suggested clonal expansion. Preferential use of TRBV28, TRBJ1-2 and TRBJ2-5 was observed in persistent disease, whereas TRBV20-1 and TRBJ2-1 were favored in newly diagnosed disease. Peripheral blood alone was examined, since thyroid tissue, which constituted the primary lesion, could not be accessed.

Library prep was done by multiplex PCR. Sequencing relied on an Illumina HiSeq 4000. iRepertoire HTBI primers and Arm-PCR amplification of CDR3 regions were used to construct TCR beta libraries. Before sequencing, the PCR products underwent gel purification. From the authors' description of their analysis: Gene usage analysis of CDR3 amino acid clonotypes relied on the 55 to 80 TRBV and about 15 TRBJ segments identified across samples. Filtered high-quality paired reads were merged into contigs using COPE and FqMerger. Contigs were aligned with BLAST to IMGT TRBV, TRBD and TRBJ reference genes, and CDR3 was defined per IMGT. Any clonotype with a frequency above 0.1% was counted as a highly expanded clone. Shannon entropy was used to measure repertoire diversity, and the Gini coefficient was used to measure V-J evenness. A clonotype was considered public if more than one individual shared it. The public sequencing data were trimmed at Q25 with fastp and processed into clonotypes with MiXCR by TCRdb, which kept only in-frame beta chains. One record per CDR3 amino acid sequence lists the most common genes and DNA. TCRdb's processing, not the study's, gives the V and J calls here. The sample yields roughly 500,000 distinct CDR3 sequences; approximately 23% were counted once. Of the sample, roughly 13% is held by the ten largest clones.

In light of the paper, this sample's time point label describes: persistent/refractory GD, antithyroid drugs over 5 years with positive TRAb. RNA was extracted from PBMCs in TRIzol for both TCR sequencing and RNA sequencing. Graves' disease was diagnosed according to American Thyroid Association guidelines. Recruitment of patients was carried out at an endocrinology department in Xi'an, China. From each patient, roughly 9 milliliters of peripheral blood was collected into an EDTA anticoagulant tube. Ficoll Paque Plus density gradient separation was used to isolate PBMCs, and no additional T cell sorting was done. An Agilent 2100 Bioanalyzer and agarose gel were used to assess RNA quality, and a NanoDrop 2000 was used to measure RNA concentration.

The sample was peripheral blood mononuclear cells (PBMCs), taken when the disease was refractory, from a patient treated with antithyroid drugs. The V gene is TRBV20-1 and the J gene is TRBJ2-5, with 9 central nucleotides matching TRBD2. This TCR was sampled from a female donor with Graves disease. The sequenced DNA: TGCAGTGCTAGAGTTAGCGGGAGTCCCCAAGAGACCCAGTACTTC. The encoded protein is CSARVSGSPQETQYF.